This passage covers 8 T cell receptor beta chains from one sample sequenced in a study of cytomegalovirus exposure and HLA in healthy donors. The PCR was carried out with 60 Vbeta primers and 13 Jbeta primers. This table comes from immunoSEQ multiplex PCR, and its TCRdb copy is limited to in-frame clones, with some not included. The profile shows 250,000 to 350,000 clones, about nine tenths of them singletons. Sequenced sample: PBMCs. The origin of the receptors is a man aged 40-55 years in good health and CMV-seropositive.

This chain joins TRBV2 and TRBJ2-5; possibly TRBD1 for D (5 bases). The J call may not be correct, given that the DNA end is closer to TRBJ2-7. Germline assignment: CDR1 SNHLY and CDR2 FYNNEI. The CDR3 has 15 amino acids. CDR3 sequence: CASTRQRGGYYEQYF. In DNA form, the CDR3 reads TGTGCCAGCACCCGACAGCGCGGTGGGTACTACGAGCAGTACTTC.

There are a few counts of this clone. The J gene is TRBJ1-1, the V gene TRBV4-3; TRBD1 is a possible D gene (6 bases). V lost 0 bases to trimming and J lost 1 base, with 12 bases between them. CDR1 is LGHNA, CDR2 YSLEER, per germline. CDR3 length: 16 amino acids. For the CDR3, the DNA is TGCGCCAGCAGCCAAGAGACGCAGGGGTGGAACACTGAAGCTTTCTTT. It is translated as CASSQETQGWNTEAFF.

DNA for the CDR3: TGTGCCAGCAGTCAAGACAGTCTGTTATACAATGAGCAGTTCTTC. It is translated as CASSQDSLLYNEQFF. The V and J genes are TRBV28 and TRBJ2-1; weak D call: TRBD1 (5 bases). V gave up 5 bases and J gave up 4 bases, with 15 bases separating them. CDR3 length: 15 amino acids. Germline CDR1 and CDR2: MDHEN and SYDVKM.

The rearrangement uses TRBV7-9 and TRBJ1-2, with a weak D call TRBD1 (5 bases). The CDR3 loop spans 11 amino acids. With 5 bases removed from V and 8 bases from J, the gap between germline ends came to 9 bases. Germline V lookup: CDR1 SEHNR, CDR2 FQNEAQ (reference sequence). CDR3 bases: TGTGCCAGCAGCCGAGACAGAGGCTACACCTTC. It codes for CASSRDRGYTF.

This chain uses TRBV5-1 with TRBJ1-5, with D possibly TRBD1 on 5 matching bases. The CDR3 is 14 residues long. Trimming pared 1 base from V and 11 bases from J, leaving 16 bases between. The germline gives CDR1 SGHRS, CDR2 YFSETQ. CDR3 loop: CASSLTGGDTAQHF. CDR3 nucleotide sequence: TGCGCCAGCAGCTTGACAGGCGGGGATACGGCCCAGCATTTT.

The J gene is TRBJ2-2, the V gene TRBV7-3, with 7 nucleotides matching TRBD1. Germline CDR1 is SGHTA and CDR2 is FQGTGA. The CDR3 spans 14 residues. Unmatched junction bases numbered 3, after V lost 1 base and J lost 7 bases. CDR3 in amino acids: CASSLIRGSGELFF. The CDR3 coding sequence is TGTGCCAGCAGCTTAATCAGGGGGAGCGGGGAGCTGTTTTTT.

This clone has a handful of counts. The chain couples TRBV28 to TRBJ2-5; 8 nucleotides align to TRBD2. The J segment lost 1 base and the V segment lost 5 bases, leaving 6 bases of the junction unmatched. CDR1 MDHEN and CDR2 SYDVKM come from the germline V gene. This CDR3 region has 15 residues. CDR3 in amino acids: CASSPSGYPQETQYF. The CDR3 DNA reads as TGTGCCAGCAGTCCTAGCGGGTACCCCCAAGAGACCCAGTACTTC.

The chain carries TRBV5-6 and TRBJ2-3, with D maybe TRBD2 (6 bases). Deletions cut 0 bases from V and 6 bases from J, with 17 bases between. CDR1 SGHDT and CDR2 YYEEEE come from the germline V gene. CDR3 length equals 16 residues. Here the CDR3 DNA reads TGTGCCAGCAGCTTGGCGAGACGGGAGCCCGTGGATACGCAGTATTTT. Translation: CASSLARREPVDTQYF.